The clone carrying this T cell receptor beta chain was observed at least ten times. Its antigen is not known. From RNA transcripts, TCR beta CDR3 regions were amplified. Carried out on the TCR CDR3, a first-round RT-PCR used the HTBI primer set. MiXCR was run by TCRdb on the multiplex PCR reads, yielding one entry per CDR3 protein. The table records around 340,000 distinct CDR3 sequences, 11% to 15% of them present only once. This sample is part of a study of T cells in Graves' hyperthyroidism and ophthalmopathy. V lost 8 bases and J lost 5, with 13 bases in between. The germline CDR1 and CDR2 sequences are MGHDK and SYGVNS. This CDR3 contains 12 residues. Notes on the study in general: Ophthalmopathy and stable hyperthyroidism were separated by a 13 V-J model.

The sequence came from a woman under 40 with Graves' hyperthyroidism. The V and J genes are TRBV25-1 and TRBJ2-7; tentatively, D is TRBD2 (7 bases). The specimen was blood. CDR3: CASEGGINEQYF. Written as DNA, the CDR3 is TGTGCCAGCGAGGGGGGGATCAACGAGCAGTACTTC.